This T cell receptor beta chain is drawn from a study of shared clonotypes between healthy human individuals. Study context: There were three CD4 naive, three CD4 memory, two CD8 naive and one CD8 memory plates per donor.

Genomic DNA belonging to each subset was distributed in equal measure over several immunoSEQ plates. Method: immunoSEQ multiplex PCR; TCRdb's copy keeps in-frame clones and lacks some. This table holds about 590,000 clones, less than 97% found once. As defined, naive CD8 cells were CD45RO-negative and positively selected for CCR7, with terminally differentiated effector memory CD45RA+ cells excluded. The trim removed 6 bases at V and 7 bases at J, leaving 6 bases unmatched. The CDR3 is made up of 13 amino acids. Germline CDR1 and CDR2: MNHEY and SVGAGI. The V call is TRBV6-5, the J call TRBJ1-2, with 9 bases identical to TRBD1. This clonotype originated in a woman in her thirties in good health. Specimen: naive CD8+ T cells sorted from blood. This CDR3 reads CASSPGTGSGYTF. The CDR3 DNA is TGTGCCAGCAGCCCCGGGACAGGGAGTGGCTACACCTTC.